The 21 T cell receptor beta chains in this list originate from one sample, sequenced in a study of T cell responses to AZD1222 COVID-19 vaccine. Only in-frame clones appear in the TCRdb table, and some are missing; sequencing was by immunoSEQ multiplex PCR. The sample lists about 150,000 clones, 90% to 95% seen once, with 6.5% to 8% in the top ten. The sequencing here drew on peripheral blood, taken 28 days after the second AZD1222 dose. The origin of the receptors is an adult who received the AZD1222 COVID-19 vaccine.

The gene calls are TRBV19 and TRBJ2-7; 10 bases match TRBD1. This CDR3 is 14 amino acids long. The trim removed 6 bases at V and 5 bases at J, leaving 7 bases unmatched. The V gene's germline CDR1 is LNHDA and CDR2 SQIVND (reference sequence). CDR3: CASSHWDRGHEQYF. In DNA form, the CDR3 reads TGTGCCAGTAGCCACTGGGACAGGGGCCACGAGCAGTACTTC.

The rearrangement joins TRBV7-8 to TRBJ1-3; D perhaps matches TRBD1 (5 bases). CDR3 length equals 13 residues. Trimming left V 4 bases short and J 5 bases short, with 9 bases between. The germline CDR1 and CDR2 sequences are SGHVS and FQNEAQ. In DNA, the CDR3 is TGTGCCAGCAGCTCCGCAGGGAGAAACACCATATATTTT. Translating gives CASSSAGRNTIYF.

This chain connects TRBV13 to TRBJ1-4, with D possibly TRBD1 on 6 matching bases. The CDR3 contains 13 residues. Per the germline V gene, CDR1 is PRHDT and CDR2 is FYEKMQ (reference sequence). Trimming cost V 6 bases and J 8 bases, with 13 bases left between them. CDR3 coding DNA: TGTGCCAGCAGGGGCAGGGGACACGAAAAACTGTTTTTT. Encoded protein: CASRGRGHEKLFF.

The chain links TRBV12-3 or TRBV12-4 to TRBJ2-2; D gene ambiguous. The CDR3 extends over 12 amino acids. The ends were cut back, 5 bases at V and 7 bases at J, with 8 bases in the middle. CDR3 sequence: CASSLLIGELFF. DNA for the CDR3: TGTGCCAGCAGTCTCCTTATCGGGGAGCTGTTTTTT.

This clone has only one observation. CDR3 nucleotide sequence: TGTGCCAGCAGCCCTAGCCCCCTCGAGCAGTACTTC. Its protein product is CASSPSPLEQYF. J is TRBJ2-7 and V is TRBV7-8; possibly TRBD2 for D (5 bases). The V gene lost 5 bases and the J gene lost 6 bases, with 11 bases spanning the gap. This CDR3 comprises 12 residues. Germline V gene lookup returns CDR1 SGHVS and CDR2 FQNEAQ.

The chain joins TRBV9 to TRBJ1-2; 9 nucleotides line up with TRBD1. V lost 4 bases to trimming and J lost 8 bases; unmatched junction nucleotides: 12. The CDR3 loop spans 15 amino acids. The germline V gene has CDR1 SGDLS and CDR2 YYNGEE. This CDR3 is CASSHPWGQGGGYTF. CDR3 coding DNA: TGTGCCAGCAGCCACCCGTGGGGACAGGGAGGAGGCTACACCTTC.

The chain recombines TRBV29-1 with TRBJ1-5, with D possibly being TRBD1 (6 bases). Trimming took 6 bases from V and 7 from J, leaving 19 bases between them. This CDR3 comprises 14 residues. Germline CDR1 SQVTM, CDR2 ANQGSEA. CDR3 DNA sequence: TGCAGCGTGAGGGGGTCGGGGTTAGGACAGCCCCAGCATTTT. It is translated as CSVRGSGLGQPQHF.

The rearrangement links TRBV5-1 to TRBJ1-2; D uncertain. Germline V lookup: CDR1 SGHRS, CDR2 YFSETQ. The CDR3 sequence is 15 residues long. Trimming removed 3 bases at V and 0 bases at J, with 12 bases between. The CDR3 region is CASSSGRTSNYGYTF. Written as DNA, the CDR3 is TGCGCCAGCAGCTCCGGACGGACCTCTAACTATGGCTACACCTTC.

V and J are TRBV11-3 and TRBJ2-1, with TRBD2 identical over 10 bases. This CDR3 has 13 amino acids. J lost 10 bases, V lost 4 bases, and 4 bases had no gene match. Per germline, CDR1 SGHNT and CDR2 YENEEA. The DNA for the CDR3 is TGTGCCAGCAGCTACGGACTAGCGGCCGAGCAGTTCTTC. Residues: CASSYGLAAEQFF.

J is TRBJ1-5 and V is TRBV30; D may be TRBD1 (6 bases). Trimming left V 0 bases short and J 5 bases short, with 8 bases between. Germline CDR1 GTSNPN, CDR2 SVGIG (reference sequence). The CDR3 length is 13 residues. CDR3 coding DNA: TGTGCCTGGAGTGTACAGGGACATCAGCCCCAGCATTTT. As protein: CAWSVQGHQPQHF.

Of note for this clone: The junction departs from germline at one end; a sequencing error may be responsible. The chain combines TRBV3-1 (or the pseudogene TRBV3-2) with TRBJ2-7; 7 bases line up with TRBD1. From germline, CDR1 is LGHDT and CDR2 YNNKEL (reference sequence). The CDR3 length is 12 residues. The CDR3 spells CASSRTPGTESF. For the CDR3, the DNA is TGTGCCAGCAGCCGTACCCCCGGGACAGAGTCTTTC.

The chain recombines TRBV29-1 with TRBJ2-3; perhaps TRBD1 as D (5 bases). The CDR3 loop spans 13 amino acids. The germline gives CDR1 SQVTM, CDR2 ANQGSEA. V shed 7 bases and J shed 2 bases, with 13 bases lying between them. The CDR3 protein is CSAKGQLTDTQYF. CDR3 sequence (DNA): TGCAGCGCAAAAGGACAACTCACAGATACGCAGTATTTT.

The rearrangement links TRBV12-3 or TRBV12-4 to TRBJ1-5; D call uncertain. Trimming stripped 4 bases from V and 1 base from J, with 5 bases between. CDR3 size: 13 residues. Here the CDR3 DNA reads TGTGCCAGCAGTTACGGGAGCAATCAGCCCCAGCATTTT. This encodes CASSYGSNQPQHF.

This clone occurred once. The rearrangement uses TRBV12-3 or TRBV12-4 and TRBJ1-5, with D unclear. The CDR3 runs to 13 residues. V gave up 2 bases and J gave up 6 bases, with 8 bases separating them. The CDR3 is CASSLQMGQPQHF. The CDR3 DNA reads as TGTGCCAGCAGTTTACAAATGGGTCAGCCCCAGCATTTT.

The chain joins TRBV3-1 (or the pseudogene TRBV3-2) to TRBJ2-7; weak D call: TRBD2 (5 bases). V was pared by 4 bases and J by 4 bases, with 20 bases between. Per germline, CDR1 LGHDT and CDR2 YNNKEL (reference sequence). The CDR3 runs to 16 residues. The CDR3 is CASSRNPGLEEYEQYF. The CDR3, as DNA: TGTGCCAGCAGCCGGAACCCTGGACTTGAGGAGTACGAGCAGTACTTC.

CDR3 sequence reads: CASSGGAVIGYTF. In DNA form, the CDR3 reads TGTGCCAGCAGCGGCGGGGCGGTTATCGGCTACACCTTC. The chain combines TRBV11-3 with TRBJ1-2; tentatively, D is TRBD1 (5 bases). The germline V gene encodes CDR1 SGHNT and CDR2 YENEEA. There are 13 residues in the CDR3. V was pared by 5 bases and J by 8 bases, with 15 bases between.

The chain carries TRBV6-6 and TRBJ1-5, with D tentatively TRBD1 (5 bases). CDR1 and CDR2 (germline): MNHNY, SVGAGI (reference sequence). V was clipped by 2 bases and J by 7 bases, with 9 bases between them. The CDR3 is 13 residues long. This CDR3 is CASSYEGSQPQHF. In DNA, the CDR3 is TGTGCCAGCAGTTACGAGGGGTCCCAGCCCCAGCATTTT.

The rearrangement links TRBV7-9 to TRBJ2-2, with D hard to call. Trimming pared 7 bases from V and 1 base from J, leaving 7 bases between. This CDR3 comprises 13 residues. Germline CDR1 is SEHNR and CDR2 is FQNEAQ (reference sequence). CDR3 loop: CASTPVNTGELFF. CDR3 DNA sequence: TGTGCCAGCACCCCCGTGAACACCGGGGAGCTGTTTTTT.

This clone was found once. The V gene is TRBV5-1, the J gene TRBJ2-5, with 8 bases aligning to TRBD1. The CDR3 has 14 residues. Trimming at V came to 4 bases and at J to 3 bases, leaving 5 bases not matched to a gene. Germline V CDR1 and CDR2: SGHRS, YFSETQ. The CDR3 coding sequence is TGCGCCAGCAGCACAGGGGGTCGGGAAGAGACCCAGTACTTC. Its translation: CASSTGGREETQYF.

The chain is built from TRBV19 and TRBJ2-3, with 13 nucleotides matching TRBD2. Trimming took 5 bases from V and 9 from J; bases not matched to a gene: 2. CDR1 and CDR2 (germline): LNHDA, SQIVND (reference sequence). The CDR3 has 13 amino acids. The DNA for the CDR3 is TGTGCCAGTAGTGAGGGACTAGCGGGGACGCAGTATTTT. Translation: CASSEGLAGTQYF.

The J gene is TRBJ1-6, the V gene TRBV3-1 (or the pseudogene TRBV3-2); 7 nucleotides align to TRBD1. Trimming cost V 3 bases and J 7 bases; bases outside gene matches: 6. The germline CDR1 and CDR2 sequences are LGHDT and YNNKEL (reference sequence). CDR3 size: 15 residues. In DNA, the CDR3 is TGTGCCAGCAGCCAGTCGACAGGGAGGAATTCACCCCTCCACTTT. Translated: CASSQSTGRNSPLHF.